The 2 T cell receptor beta chains given below trace back to one sample, sequenced in a study of T-cell reconstitution after alpha-beta-depleted transplantation in children. During its preparation, the TCRbeta library received unique molecular identifiers. Each CDR3 protein is one row after TCRdb ran MiXCR on the PCR reads. Of 300,000 to 400,000 distinct CDR3 sequences detected, 15% to 20% appear once; the ten largest clones hold about 41%. The sequenced sample was PBMCs, mostly from graft donor cells, obtained 360 days after TCRalphabeta/CD19-depleted stem cell transplant. All receptors derive from a male patient aged 2 to 10 who had a stem cell transplant for acute lymphoblastic leukemia, so the T cells may come from the graft donor.

In its sample, this clonotype was seen many times. The V gene is TRBV4-1, the J gene TRBJ2-3, with D maybe TRBD2 (5 bases). The CDR3 extends over 15 amino acids. Germline values: CDR1 MGHRA, CDR2 YSYEKL. V lost 0 bases and J lost 2, with 9 bases in between. The DNA of the CDR3 is TGCGCCAGCAGCCAAGAAGGAGGAGACACAGATACGCAGTATTTT. Its protein product is CASSQEGGDTDTQYF.

This clonotype has just a few counts. This rearrangement joins TRBV5-6 to TRBJ2-1; D might be TRBD2 (6 bases). Germline V CDR1 and CDR2: SGHDT, YYEEEE. CDR3 length: 14 amino acids. V dropped 0 bases and J dropped 13 bases, with 17 bases sitting between them. In DNA form, the CDR3 reads TGTGCCAGCAGCTTGGCCATAGGAGTAGCGGTTCAGTTCTTC. This codes for CASSLAIGVAVQFF.